This T cell receptor beta chain was found in a study of identical twins. Notes on the study in general: Cord blood beta clonotypes that were abundant carried fewer insertions, and memory repertoires showed no such trend.

V lost 5 bases, J lost 10 bases, and 6 bases lay in between. Germline assignment: CDR1 MGHDK and CDR2 SYGVNS. The CDR3 is 10 residues long. All donors comprised healthy Caucasians. Template switching (which added a universal primer site) was used, and cDNA carried unique molecular identifiers. TCRdb reanalysed the 5' RACE reads using MiXCR and keeps one entry per CDR3 protein. The sample lists 250,000 or so distinct CDR3 sequences; approximately 8.3% were seen once. This clonotype was detected a few times. Its antigen remains unidentified. These records were also assigned to another study, of yellow fever vaccine responses in identical twins.

The sequence derives from a young woman in good health. Sequencing used CD8+ T cells sorted from blood. The chain has TRBV25-1 and TRBJ2-1; D is perhaps TRBD1 (5 bases). CDR3 sequence: CASSNREQFF. Written as DNA, the CDR3 is TGTGCCAGCAGTAACAGGGAGCAGTTCTTC.